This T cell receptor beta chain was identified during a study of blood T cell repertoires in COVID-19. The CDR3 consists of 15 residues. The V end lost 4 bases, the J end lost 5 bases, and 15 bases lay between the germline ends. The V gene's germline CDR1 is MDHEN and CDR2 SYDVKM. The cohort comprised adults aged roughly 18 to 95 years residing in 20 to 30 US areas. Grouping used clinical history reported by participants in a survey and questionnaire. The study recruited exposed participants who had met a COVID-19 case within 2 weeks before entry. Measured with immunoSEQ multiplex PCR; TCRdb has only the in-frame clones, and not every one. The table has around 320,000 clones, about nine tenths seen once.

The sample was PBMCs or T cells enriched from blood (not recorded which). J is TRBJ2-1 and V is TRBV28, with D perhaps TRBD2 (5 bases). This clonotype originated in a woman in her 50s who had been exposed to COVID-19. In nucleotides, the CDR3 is TGTGCCAGCAGTTCGGCGCGTGGACTTAACAATGAGCAGTTCTTC. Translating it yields CASSSARGLNNEQFF.